The 5 T cell receptor beta chains given below trace back to one sample, sequenced in a study of blood T cell repertoires in COVID-19. Sequenced by immunoSEQ multiplex PCR; TCRdb stores in-frame clones only, minus some. Of 110,000 to 150,000 clones listed, around 80% are singletons. Sequenced sample: PBMCs or T cells enriched from blood (not recorded which). These TCRs come from a woman between 45 and 65 years old who had recovered from COVID-19.

The V gene is TRBV19, the J gene TRBJ1-1; D uncertain. V lost 0 bases and J 5 bases, leaving 4 bases between the germline ends. The CDR3 is made up of 12 amino acids. Per germline, CDR1 LNHDA and CDR2 SQIVND (reference sequence). The CDR3 spells CASSIERTEAFF. The CDR3 DNA is TGTGCCAGTAGTATAGAGCGTACTGAAGCTTTCTTT.

The chain uses TRBV28 and TRBJ1-1; 10 bases map to TRBD1. The germline CDR1 and CDR2 sequences are MDHEN and SYDVKM. The CDR3 length is 16 residues. V trimming: 5 bases; J trimming: 3 bases; junction bases outside the gene matches: 9. CDR3 sequence (DNA): TGTGCCAGCAGTAAACCGGGACAGGGGTTGGACACTGAAGCTTTCTTT. It yields the protein CASSKPGQGLDTEAFF. Full variable domain (rest looked up from reference TRBV28 and TRBJ1-1): DVKVTQSSRYLVKRTGEKVFLECVQDMDHENMFWYRQDPGLGLRLIYFSYDVKMKEKGDIPEGYSVSREKKERFSLILESASTNQTSMYLCASSKPGQGLDTEAFFGQGTRLTVV.

The chain combines TRBV30 with TRBJ1-6, with D uncertain. Between the trimmed V and J ends, which lost 0 bases and 0 bases, there was a span of 9 bases. Germline V gene lookup returns CDR1 GTSNPN and CDR2 SVGIG (reference sequence). The CDR3 runs 16 residues. The CDR3 protein is CAWSVLRSSYNSPLHF. For the CDR3, the DNA is TGTGCCTGGAGTGTACTCCGAAGCTCCTATAATTCACCCCTCCACTTT.

This chain connects TRBV28 to TRBJ1-1; D unresolved. Germline V gene sequence: CDR1 MDHEN, CDR2 SYDVKM. Trimming took off 4 bases at V and 6 bases at J, with 15 bases between the two ends. This CDR3 is built from 14 residues. CDR3 bases: TGTGCCAGCAGTTCGCGAGTTATCTGGTCTGAAGCTTTCTTT. The encoded protein is CASSSRVIWSEAFF.

This clone was found a few times. The J gene is TRBJ1-6, the V gene TRBV7-2; 9 bases line up with TRBD1. V was pared by 3 bases and J by 7 bases, with 4 bases of the junction left unmatched. The CDR3 consists of 15 residues. CDR1 and CDR2 from the germline V gene are SGHTA and FQGNSA. The CDR3 DNA is TGTGCCAGCAGCTTCCGGACAGGGGACAATTCACCCCTCCACTTT. Translating it yields CASSFRTGDNSPLHF.